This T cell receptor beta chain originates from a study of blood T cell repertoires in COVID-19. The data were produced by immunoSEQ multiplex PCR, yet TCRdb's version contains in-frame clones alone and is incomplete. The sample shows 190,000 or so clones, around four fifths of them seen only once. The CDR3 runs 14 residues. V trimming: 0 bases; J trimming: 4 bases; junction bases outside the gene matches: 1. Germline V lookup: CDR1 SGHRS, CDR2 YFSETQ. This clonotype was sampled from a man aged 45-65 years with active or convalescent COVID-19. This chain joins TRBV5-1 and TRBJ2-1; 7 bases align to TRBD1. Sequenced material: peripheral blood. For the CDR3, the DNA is TGCGCCAGCAGCTTGGTCAGGGGGTACAATGAGCAGTTCTTC. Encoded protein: CASSLVRGYNEQFF.